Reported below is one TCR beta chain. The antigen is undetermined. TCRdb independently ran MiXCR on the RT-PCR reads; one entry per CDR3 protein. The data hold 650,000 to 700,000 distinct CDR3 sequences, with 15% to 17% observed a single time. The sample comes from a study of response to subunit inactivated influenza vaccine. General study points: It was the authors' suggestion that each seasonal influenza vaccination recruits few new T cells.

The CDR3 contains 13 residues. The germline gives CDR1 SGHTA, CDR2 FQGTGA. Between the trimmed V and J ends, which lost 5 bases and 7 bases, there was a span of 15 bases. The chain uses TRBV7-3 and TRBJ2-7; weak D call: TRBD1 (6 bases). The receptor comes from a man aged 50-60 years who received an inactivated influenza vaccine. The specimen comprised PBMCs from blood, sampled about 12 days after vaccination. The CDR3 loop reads CASSPLGGGEQYF. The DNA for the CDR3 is TGTGCCAGCAGCCCCCTTGGGGGCGGGGAGCAGTACTTC.